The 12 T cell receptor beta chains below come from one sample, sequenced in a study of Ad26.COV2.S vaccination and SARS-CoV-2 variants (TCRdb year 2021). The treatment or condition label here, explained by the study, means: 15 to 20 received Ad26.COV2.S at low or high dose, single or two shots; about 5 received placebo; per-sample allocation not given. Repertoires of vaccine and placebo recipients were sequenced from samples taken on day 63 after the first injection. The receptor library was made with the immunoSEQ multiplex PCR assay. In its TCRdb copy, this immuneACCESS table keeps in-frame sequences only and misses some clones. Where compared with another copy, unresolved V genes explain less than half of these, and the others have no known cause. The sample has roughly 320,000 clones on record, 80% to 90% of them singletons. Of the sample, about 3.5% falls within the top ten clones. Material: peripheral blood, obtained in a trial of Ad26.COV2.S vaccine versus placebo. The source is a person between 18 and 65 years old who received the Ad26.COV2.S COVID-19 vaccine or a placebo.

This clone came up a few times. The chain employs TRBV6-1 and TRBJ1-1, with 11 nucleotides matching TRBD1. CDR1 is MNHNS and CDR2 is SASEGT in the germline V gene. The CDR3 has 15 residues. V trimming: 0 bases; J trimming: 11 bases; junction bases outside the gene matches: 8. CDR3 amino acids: CASSEAGQGGLGAFF. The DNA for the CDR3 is TGTGCCAGCAGTGAAGCGGGACAGGGGGGCCTTGGGGCTTTCTTT.

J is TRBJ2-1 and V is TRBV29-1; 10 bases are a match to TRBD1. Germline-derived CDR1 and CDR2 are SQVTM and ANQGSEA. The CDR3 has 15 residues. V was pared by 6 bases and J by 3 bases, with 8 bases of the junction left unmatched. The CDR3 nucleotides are TGCAGCGTCAGACAGGGGGCGGATATCTACAATGAGCAGTTCTTC. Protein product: CSVRQGADIYNEQFF.

CDR3 nucleotides: TGTGCCTGGAGTTGGGACCTTACTTCGGCAGATACGCAGTATTTT. Translating it yields CAWSWDLTSADTQYF. The chain carries TRBV30 and TRBJ2-3; D is tentatively TRBD1 or TRBD2 (5 bases each). Looked up from germline, CDR1 is GTSNPN and CDR2 is SVGIG (reference sequence). This CDR3 region has 15 residues. Trimming took 2 bases from V and 4 from J, leaving 16 bases between them.

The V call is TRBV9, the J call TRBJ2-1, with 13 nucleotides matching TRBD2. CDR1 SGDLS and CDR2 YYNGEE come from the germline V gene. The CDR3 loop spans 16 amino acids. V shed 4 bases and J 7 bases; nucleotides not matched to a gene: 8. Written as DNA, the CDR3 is TGTGCCAGCAGCCCCCAAGGACTAGCGGGGGAGAATGAGCAGTTCTTC. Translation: CASSPQGLAGENEQFF.

The CDR3: CASSPVDRGSNQPQHF. CDR3 bases: TGTGCCAGCTCACCAGTCGACAGGGGAAGCAATCAGCCCCAGCATTTT. V and J are TRBV18 and TRBJ1-5, with 8 nucleotides matching TRBD1. With 2 bases clipped from V and 1 base from J, the junction kept 4 bases outside the gene matches. The germline V gene encodes CDR1 KGHSH and CDR2 LQKENI. The length of the CDR3 is 16 residues.

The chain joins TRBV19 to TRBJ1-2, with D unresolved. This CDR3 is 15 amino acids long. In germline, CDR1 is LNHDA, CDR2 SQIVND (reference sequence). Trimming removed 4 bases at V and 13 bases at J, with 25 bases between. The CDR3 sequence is CASSTIRNGVPTTTF. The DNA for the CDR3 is TGTGCCAGTAGTACTATAAGAAACGGCGTCCCTACTACCACCTTC.

The CDR3: CATRQWESNQPQHF. CDR3 DNA: TGTGCCACCAGGCAATGGGAGAGCAATCAGCCCCAGCATTTT. The chain couples TRBV6-5 to TRBJ1-5; D gene uncertain. Germline assignment: CDR1 MNHEY and CDR2 SVGAGI. This CDR3 has 14 amino acids. The V end lost 10 bases, the J end lost 1 base, and 14 bases lay between the germline ends.

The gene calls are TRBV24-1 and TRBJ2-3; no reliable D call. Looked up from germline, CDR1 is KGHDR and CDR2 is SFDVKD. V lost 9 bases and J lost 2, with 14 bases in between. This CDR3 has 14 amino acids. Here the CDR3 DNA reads TGTGCCACCTCATTAGGGTCGAACACAGATACGCAGTATTTT. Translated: CATSLGSNTDTQYF.

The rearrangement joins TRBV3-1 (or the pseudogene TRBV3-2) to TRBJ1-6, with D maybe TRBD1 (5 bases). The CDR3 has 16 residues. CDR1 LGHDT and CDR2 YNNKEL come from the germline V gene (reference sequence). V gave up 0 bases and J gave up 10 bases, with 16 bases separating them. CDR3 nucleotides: TGTGCCAGCAGCCAAGATGCGGGGCGAAGTAGATCACCCCTCCACTTT. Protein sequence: CASSQDAGRSRSPLHF.

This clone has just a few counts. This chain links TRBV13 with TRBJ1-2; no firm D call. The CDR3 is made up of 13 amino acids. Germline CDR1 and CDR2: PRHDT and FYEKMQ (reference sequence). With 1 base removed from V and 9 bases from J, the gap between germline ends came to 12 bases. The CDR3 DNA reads TGTGCCAGCAGCTTAGTCCAGAAACCCAGCTACACCTTC. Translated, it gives CASSLVQKPSYTF.

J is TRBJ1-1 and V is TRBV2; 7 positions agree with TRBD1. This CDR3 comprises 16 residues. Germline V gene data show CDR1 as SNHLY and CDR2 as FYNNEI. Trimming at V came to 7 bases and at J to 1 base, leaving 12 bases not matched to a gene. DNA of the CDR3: TGTGCCAGCACCCGGGTAGGGACAGCCAAGAACACTGAAGCTTTCTTT. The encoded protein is CASTRVGTAKNTEAFF.

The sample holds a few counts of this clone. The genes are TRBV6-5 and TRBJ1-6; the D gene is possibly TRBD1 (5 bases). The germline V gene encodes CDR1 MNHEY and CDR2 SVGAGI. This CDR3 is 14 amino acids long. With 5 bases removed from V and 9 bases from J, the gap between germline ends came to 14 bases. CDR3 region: CASSLSGTASPLHF. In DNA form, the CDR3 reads TGTGCCAGCAGTCTCTCCGGGACCGCTTCACCCCTCCACTTT.